This T cell receptor (beta chain) is drawn from a study of cytomegalovirus exposure and HLA in healthy donors. Study outcomes and limitations: The dataset shows that most TCR sequences were rare, while some public TCRs occurred in many donors. Analyses of presence and absence presupposed an approximately uniform sequencing depth across donors. The classifier reportedly diagnosed cytomegalovirus status with high sensitivity and specificity. A later analysis showed HLA-associated TCR beta chains outstripping equally common others in clonal expansion.

V shed 0 bases and J shed 5 bases, with 17 bases lying between them. The CDR3 totals 16 residues. Germline V gene data show CDR1 as SGHRS and CDR2 as YFSETQ. The PCR made use of 60 Vbeta and 13 Jbeta primers. The method was immunoSEQ multiplex PCR; TCRdb's version includes in-frame clones alone and lacks a portion of them. Here the sample spans fewer than 250,000 clones, roughly 80% being singletons. In regard to this clone: What it binds is not known.

This TCR was recovered from a man aged 25-45 years in good health and CMV-seronegative. The chain links TRBV5-1 to TRBJ1-1, with D possibly TRBD1 on 5 matching bases. Sequencing input: PBMCs. For the CDR3, the DNA is TGCGCCAGCAGCTTGGCCGATAGGGACGGGGGGACTGAAGCTTTCTTT. It encodes CASSLADRDGGTEAFF.